This T cell receptor beta chain was recorded in a study of identical twins. Study results and caveats: Invariant MAIT and iNKT cells may have partly biased zero-insertion analyses. Twin pairs' shared out-of-frame alpha sequences were enriched in low generation probability. Modeled out-of-frame TCR alpha sharing in monozygotic twins fell below observed levels.

TCRdb processed the 5' RACE reads anew with MiXCR; each CDR3 protein has one entry. This table has roughly 260,000 distinct CDR3 sequences, 11% to 15% appearing once. Worth noting for this clonotype: No antigen is known for it.

Healthy Caucasians alone served as donors. Sequenced sample: memory (CD45RO+) T cells sorted from blood. The TCR comes from a woman between 18 and 30 years old in good health.

In nucleotides, the CDR3 is TGTGCCAGCAGCTTGGGACTAGCGGGGCTCGTCAGGGAGCAGTTCTTC. It encodes CASSLGLAGLVREQFF. V and J are TRBV5-6 and TRBJ2-1; TRBD2 matches at 11 bases. After removal of 0 bases from V and 10 bases from J, the junction contained 9 bases not matched to a gene. CDR3 length: 16 amino acids. Germline V gene data show CDR1 as SGHDT and CDR2 as YYEEEE.